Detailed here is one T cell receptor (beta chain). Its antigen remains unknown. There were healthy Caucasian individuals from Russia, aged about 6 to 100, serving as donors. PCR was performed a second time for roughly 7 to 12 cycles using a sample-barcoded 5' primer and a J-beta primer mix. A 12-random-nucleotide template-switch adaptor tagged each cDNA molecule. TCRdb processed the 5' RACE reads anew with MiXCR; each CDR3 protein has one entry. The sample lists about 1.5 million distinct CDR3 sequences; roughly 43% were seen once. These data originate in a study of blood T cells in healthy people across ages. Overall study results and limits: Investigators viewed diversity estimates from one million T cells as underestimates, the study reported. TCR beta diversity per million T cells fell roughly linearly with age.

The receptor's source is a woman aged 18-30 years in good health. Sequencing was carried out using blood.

CDR3 protein: CASSLEFGTGVFSYNSPLHF. The CDR3 DNA sequence: TGTGCCAGCAGCTTAGAGTTCGGGACAGGGGTCTTCTCCTATAATTCACCCCTCCACTTT. The chain carries TRBV7-2 and TRBJ1-6; 10 bases map to TRBD1. The CDR3 sequence is 20 residues long. J lost 0 bases, V lost 1 base, and 9 bases had no gene match. Looked up from germline, CDR1 is SGHTA and CDR2 is FQGNSA. The variable domain in full, with the rest retrieved from reference TRBV7-2 and TRBJ1-6, is GAGVSQSPSNKVTEKGKDVELRCDPISGHTALYWYRQSLGQGLEFLIYFQGNSAPDKSGLPSDRFSAERTGGSVSTLTIQRTQQEDSAVYLCASSLEFGTGVFSYNSPLHFGNGTRLTVT.